This T cell receptor (beta chain) emerged from a study of human T cells and chemical hapten exposure. About the research overall: The study sensitized with 2% DPC on a 2 cm by 2 cm patch of upper inner arm skin.

Overall study findings and caveats: With patch test score, the counts of PT1 expanded TCRs showed a positive correlation.

Regarding time point: pre-sensitization, week 0. Treatment defined: therapeutic diphenylcyclopropenone sensitization with weekly scalp DPC. The authors extracted total RNA from unfractionated whole blood. About this clonotype itself: No antigen is known for it.

This CDR3 has 14 residues. The V and J ends lost 3 bases and 0 bases respectively, with 9 bases between them. Germline V gene data show CDR1 as SGHRS and CDR2 as YFSETQ. Individual cDNA molecules in this library carried unique molecular identifiers. Each CDR3 protein gets one entry after TCRdb re-called the RACE reads with MiXCR. The sample includes some 36,000 distinct CDR3 sequences, 9% to 12% of them seen just once. The sequencing here drew on whole blood, taken in connection with sensitization to the hapten diphenylcyclopropenone (DPC). The clonotype originates from a man between 50 and 59 years old with alopecia areata. Some clones in this sample may be carry-over from other donors' samples. The chain recombines TRBV5-1 with TRBJ2-5; D gene uncertain. CDR3 DNA: TGCGCCAGCAGCTCTCCGCCGGACCAAGAGACCCAGTACTTC. It codes for CASSSPPDQETQYF.